The 31 T cell receptor beta chains listed next were all sequenced from one sample in a study of cytomegalovirus exposure and HLA in healthy donors (TCRdb year 2017). The method was the immunoSEQ multiplex PCR assay. TCRdb stores this immuneACCESS table with in-frame sequences only. Part of the clones is absent; in the studies checked, under half of the shortfall reflects unresolved V genes, and no reason is known for the rest. Present in this sample are some 130,000 clones, around nine tenths of which were seen just once. 1.4% of the sample rests with the top ten. Sequencing input: PBMCs. The origin of the receptors is a man between 25 and 39 years old in good health and CMV-seronegative.

The rearrangement links TRBV29-1 to TRBJ1-2; weak D call: TRBD1 (6 bases). The CDR3 contains 15 residues. Trimming pared 7 bases from V and 0 bases from J, leaving 18 bases between. CDR1 is SQVTM and CDR2 is ANQGSEA in the germline V gene. The CDR3 nucleotides are TGCAGCGGGGTAGGGGGAGGGATTACTAACTATGGCTACACCTTC. As protein: CSGVGGGITNYGYTF.

The V gene is TRBV2, the J gene TRBJ2-1; 13 bases match TRBD2. The trim removed 6 bases at V and 8 bases at J, leaving 4 bases unmatched. Germline V gene data show CDR1 as SNHLY and CDR2 as FYNNEI. The CDR3 contains 14 residues. The CDR3 coding sequence is TGTGCCAGCAGCGGACTAGCGGGAGTCGATGAGCAGTTCTTC. It translates to CASSGLAGVDEQFF.

The V call is TRBV4-3, the J call TRBJ1-6; D gene ambiguous. V gave up 0 bases and J gave up 9 bases, with 6 bases separating them. The CDR3 contains 13 residues. Looked up from germline, CDR1 is LGHNA and CDR2 is YSLEER. CDR3 residues: CASSQDNGSPLHF. CDR3 DNA: TGCGCCAGCAGCCAAGATAACGGTTCACCCCTCCACTTT.

The chain has TRBV4-2 and TRBJ2-3; 9 bases agree with TRBD1. V trimming: 0 bases; J trimming: 4 bases; junction bases outside the gene matches: 5. The CDR3 is 16 residues long. Germline values: CDR1 LGHNA, CDR2 YNFKEQ. As DNA, the CDR3 is TGTGCCAGCAGCCAAGATCGGGGACAGGGACCAGATACGCAGTATTTT. Its translation: CASSQDRGQGPDTQYF.

This clone was seen just once. The CDR3 loop is CASSEVVEQFF. DNA of the CDR3: TGCGCCAGCTCCGAGGTCGTTGAGCAGTTCTTC. The rearrangement uses TRBV10-2 and TRBJ2-1; unclear D gene. Trimming took off 8 bases at V and 9 bases at J, with 11 bases between the two ends. Germline V gives CDR1 WSHSY, CDR2 SAAADI. The CDR3 has 11 amino acids.

The genes are TRBV5-6 and TRBJ1-1; weak D call: TRBD1 (6 bases). The CDR3 extends over 14 amino acids. Per the germline V gene, CDR1 is SGHDT and CDR2 is YYEEEE. Trimming left V 0 bases short and J 11 bases short, with 17 bases between. This CDR3 is CASSLEPTGVNAFF. CDR3 bases: TGTGCCAGCAGCTTGGAACCGACAGGTGTGAATGCTTTCTTT.

The rearrangement uses TRBV11-2 and TRBJ2-1; no clear D gene. V dropped 1 base and J dropped 14 bases, with 9 bases sitting between them. Germline CDR1 is SGHAT and CDR2 is FQNNGV. The CDR3 is 11 residues long. CDR3 DNA: TGTGCCAGCAGCTTAGTCGGGTCCAAGTTCTTC. Translating gives CASSLVGSKFF.

The chain uses TRBV7-2 and TRBJ1-5; D gene uncertain. The CDR3 covers 15 residues. Trimming pared 7 bases from V and 3 bases from J, leaving 16 bases between. Germline CDR1 is SGHTA and CDR2 is FQGNSA. DNA for the CDR3: TGTGCCAGCACCTTTACCGGAGTTTCCAATCAGCCCCAGCATTTT. Protein product: CASTFTGVSNQPQHF.

V usage is TRBV5-8 and J usage is TRBJ1-1, with unresolved D. Trimming shortened V by 4 bases and J by 3 bases, and 13 bases separated the two germline ends. In germline, CDR1 is SGHTS, CDR2 YDEGEE. CDR3 length: 14 residues. The CDR3 loop is CASSEGVVHTEAFF. The DNA of the CDR3 is TGTGCCAGCAGCGAAGGAGTAGTCCACACTGAAGCTTTCTTT.

The chain links TRBV11-2 to TRBJ2-1; 13 bases map to TRBD2. The CDR3 runs 14 residues. V dropped 5 bases and J dropped 14; count of bases not matched to a gene: 9. Germline lookup yields CDR1 SGHAT and CDR2 FQNNGV. This chain's CDR3 is CASSRRLLAGGEFF. The CDR3 region has the DNA TGTGCCAGCAGCCGCCGACTACTAGCGGGAGGGGAGTTCTTC. Based on the CDR3 plus reference TRBV11-2 and TRBJ2-1, the full variable domain is EAGVAQSPRYKIIEKRQSVAFWCNPISGHATLYWYQQILGQGPKLLIQFQNNGVVDDSQLPKDRFSAERLKGVDSTLKIQPAKLEDSAVYLCASSRRLLAGGEFFGPGTRLTVL.

This clone was detected once. The chain combines TRBV6-5 with TRBJ1-2, with 7 positions matching TRBD1. Germline CDR1 MNHEY, CDR2 SVGAGI. Trimming removed 4 bases from V and 7 bases from J; junction bases left unmatched: 12. The CDR3 totals 15 residues. The chain's CDR3 is CASSSPGQRLPGYTF. As DNA, the CDR3 is TGTGCCAGCAGTTCTCCGGGACAGCGTCTTCCTGGCTACACCTTC.

The chain carries TRBV11-2 and TRBJ2-3, with D possibly TRBD2 on 5 matching bases. The V end lost 5 bases, the J end lost 4 bases, and 16 bases lay between the germline ends. The CDR3 length is 15 residues. Germline V gene data show CDR1 as SGHAT and CDR2 as FQNNGV. The CDR3 loop is CASSTRTSPSDTQYF. CDR3 DNA: TGTGCCAGCAGCACCCGGACTTCCCCATCAGATACGCAGTATTTT.

The rearrangement joins TRBV10-1 to TRBJ1-2; TRBD1 matches at 9 bases. V trimming: 6 bases; J trimming: 8 bases; junction bases outside the gene matches: 7. CDR1 and CDR2 (germline): WNHNN, SYGVQD (reference sequence). This CDR3 comprises 13 residues. CDR3 residues: CASSRDRDGGYTF. In DNA, the CDR3 is TGCGCCAGCAGCCGGGACAGGGACGGGGGCTACACCTTC.

The J gene is TRBJ2-3, the V gene TRBV11-3; possibly TRBD2 for D (5 bases). The CDR3 is 16 residues long. With 5 bases removed from V and 5 bases from J, the gap between germline ends came to 20 bases. CDR1 and CDR2 from the germline V gene are SGHNT and YENEEA. The CDR3 DNA sequence: TGTGCCAGCAGCCCCGGCGGGCGGTCGGGTTTAGATACGCAGTATTTT. It is translated as CASSPGGRSGLDTQYF.

The chain has TRBV7-2 and TRBJ2-7; TRBD2 matches at 8 bases. The CDR3 is made up of 15 amino acids. Germline CDR1 and CDR2: SGHTA and FQGNSA. After removal of 6 bases from V and 0 bases from J, the junction contained 7 bases not matched to a gene. The CDR3 loop is CASSSGGGYSYEQYF. DNA for the CDR3: TGTGCCAGCAGTTCGGGCGGGGGGTACTCCTACGAGCAGTACTTC.

This clone was counted a single time. The genes are TRBV4-3 and TRBJ2-3; D call uncertain. Trimming cost V 2 bases and J 2 bases, with 14 bases left between them. The germline CDR1 and CDR2 sequences are LGHNA and YSLEER. The CDR3 has 16 residues. The CDR3 nucleotides read TGCGCCAGCAGCCAATATCACTTGGAGTTCACAGATACGCAGTATTTT. Protein: CASSQYHLEFTDTQYF.

The chain uses TRBV19 and TRBJ1-2, with D hard to call. Trimming pared 0 bases from V and 3 bases from J, leaving 11 bases between. Looked up from germline, CDR1 is LNHDA and CDR2 is SQIVND (reference sequence). CDR3 length: 15 residues. CDR3 amino acids: CASSIDPNTYYGYTF. CDR3 nucleotide sequence: TGTGCCAGTAGTATAGATCCGAACACCTACTATGGCTACACCTTC. Supplemented by reference TRBV19 and TRBJ1-2, the full variable domain reads DGGITQSPKYLFRKEGQNVTLSCEQNLNHDAMYWYRQDPGQGLRLIYYSQIVNDFQKGDIAEGYSVSREKKESFPLTVTSAQKNPTAFYLCASSIDPNTYYGYTFGSGTRLTVV.

The chain links TRBV5-1 to TRBJ2-3, with a weak D call TRBD1 (6 bases). Trimming left V 4 bases short and J 6 bases short, with 12 bases between. Germline V gives CDR1 SGHRS, CDR2 YFSETQ. This CDR3 comprises 13 residues. The CDR3 sequence: CASSQNRADTQYF. The CDR3 nucleotides read TGCGCCAGCAGCCAAAACAGGGCCGATACGCAGTATTTT. Full variable domain (outside the CDR3, taken from reference TRBV5-1 and TRBJ2-3): KAGVTQTPRYLIKTRGQQVTLSCSPISGHRSVSWYQQTPGQGLQFLFEYFSETQRNKGNFPGRFSGRQFSNSRSEMNVSTLELGDSALYLCASSQNRADTQYFGPGTRLTVL.

This clone came up many times. The chain combines TRBV19 with TRBJ2-7, with TRBD2 matching 15 bases. This CDR3 contains 16 residues. V lost 1 base to trimming and J lost 5 bases; unmatched junction nucleotides: 3. Germline V gives CDR1 LNHDA, CDR2 SQIVND (reference sequence). Here the CDR3 DNA reads TGTGCCAGTAGTATAGCCTGGACTAGCGGGAGGGACGAGCAGTACTTC. Translated, it gives CASSIAWTSGRDEQYF. Variable domain in full (rest from reference TRBV19 and TRBJ2-7): DGGITQSPKYLFRKEGQNVTLSCEQNLNHDAMYWYRQDPGQGLRLIYYSQIVNDFQKGDIAEGYSVSREKKESFPLTVTSAQKNPTAFYLCASSIAWTSGRDEQYFGPGTRLTVT.

The chain links TRBV5-4 to TRBJ2-7, with 13 positions matching TRBD2. The CDR3 has 16 amino acids. V was clipped by 1 base and J by 3 bases; unmatched bases: 4. CDR1 and CDR2 (germline): SGHNT, YYREEE (reference sequence). CDR3 region: CASSLTSGRANYEQYF. The CDR3 nucleotides read TGTGCCAGCAGCTTGACTAGCGGGAGGGCCAACTACGAGCAGTACTTC.

This chain links TRBV7-7 with TRBJ2-1, with 10 bases fitting TRBD2. Trimming took 3 bases from V and 11 from J; bases not matched to a gene: 7. There are 14 residues in the CDR3. Germline CDR1 is SSHAT and CDR2 is FNYEAQ (reference sequence). The CDR3 DNA reads as TGTGCCAGCAGCTTGTCGGGGACTAGCGTGCAGCAGTTCTTC. This sequence encodes CASSLSGTSVQQFF.

This clone was seen just once. This chain connects TRBV7-6 to TRBJ2-7; tentative D call: TRBD1 (5 bases). Germline V lookup: CDR1 SGHVS, CDR2 FNYEAQ. The CDR3 has 17 amino acids. The V end was cut by 5 bases, the J end by 0 bases, with 20 bases between. CDR3: CASSHYYRKKSSYEQYF. CDR3 sequence (DNA): TGTGCCAGCAGCCACTACTACAGGAAAAAGAGCTCCTACGAGCAGTACTTC. The full variable domain, in which reference TRBV7-6 and TRBJ2-7 provide the parts outside the CDR3, is GAGVSQSPRYKVTKRGQDVALRCDPISGHVSLYWYRQALGQGPEFLTYFNYEAQQDKSGLPNDRFSAERPEGSISTLTIQRTEQRDSAMYRCASSHYYRKKSSYEQYFGPGTRLTVT.

The chain employs TRBV4-1 and TRBJ2-7; 12 bases align to TRBD2. This CDR3 has 16 residues. With V trimmed by 0 bases and J by 3 bases, 3 bases remained unmatched. CDR1 is MGHRA, CDR2 YSYEKL, per germline. The chain's CDR3 is CASSQETSGSNYEQYF. The CDR3 DNA is TGCGCCAGCAGCCAAGAGACTAGCGGGAGCAACTACGAGCAGTACTTC.

V and J are TRBV10-2 and TRBJ2-7, with a possible D match to TRBD2 (5 bases). Germline lookup yields CDR1 WSHSY and CDR2 SAAADI. This CDR3 is built from 14 residues. Between the trimmed V and J ends, which lost 2 bases and 6 bases, there was a span of 14 bases. CDR3 amino acids: CASSELPVEGEQYF. CDR3 coding DNA: TGCGCCAGCAGTGAGCTTCCGGTTGAGGGCGAGCAGTACTTC.

The genes are TRBV7-9 and TRBJ2-7, with D hard to call. Trimming took 1 base from V and 3 from J, leaving 7 bases between them. CDR3 length equals 13 residues. The germline V gene encodes CDR1 SEHNR and CDR2 FQNEAQ (reference sequence). CDR3 in amino acids: CASSLEPIYEQYF. In DNA, the CDR3 is TGTGCCAGCAGCTTAGAGCCAATCTACGAGCAGTACTTC.

The chain is built from TRBV2 and TRBJ2-1; TRBD1 matches 7 bases. CDR3 length: 19 amino acids. Germline V lookup: CDR1 SNHLY, CDR2 FYNNEI. V trimming: 2 bases; J trimming: 4 bases; junction bases outside the gene matches: 17. Written as DNA, the CDR3 is TGTGCCAGCAGTGAAAGGGGGCGGGCTAGGTGGATTTCTTACAATGAGCAGTTCTTC. It codes for CASSERGRARWISYNEQFF.

The CDR3 sequence: CASSQLSSNEQFF. The CDR3 DNA reads TGCGCCAGCAGCCAATTGAGCTCTAATGAGCAGTTCTTC. The V gene is TRBV4-1, the J gene TRBJ2-1, with D unclear. V was pared by 2 bases and J by 7 bases, with 9 bases between. This CDR3 comprises 13 residues. The germline gives CDR1 MGHRA, CDR2 YSYEKL.

This clone was found once. This chain joins TRBV27 and TRBJ1-1; TRBD1 aligns across 8 bases. CDR3 size: 17 residues. The germline gives CDR1 MNHEY, CDR2 SMNVEV (reference sequence). V trimming: 5 bases; J trimming: 1 base; junction bases outside the gene matches: 12. This chain's CDR3 is CASSPTGGGWRNTEAFF. In DNA, the CDR3 is TGTGCCAGCAGTCCTACAGGGGGAGGTTGGAGGAACACTGAAGCTTTCTTT.

This chain's CDR3 is CSVGGRAYEAFF. Written as DNA, the CDR3 is TGCAGCGTGGGGGGTCGGGCCTACGAAGCTTTCTTT. This chain links TRBV29-1 with TRBJ1-1; D possibly corresponds to TRBD1 (5 bases). V dropped 6 bases and J dropped 8 bases, with 16 bases sitting between them. Germline lookup yields CDR1 SQVTM and CDR2 ANQGSEA. The CDR3 has 12 residues.

The chain employs TRBV9 and TRBJ2-4; 8 nucleotides align to TRBD1. J lost 2 bases, V lost 3 bases, and 7 bases had no gene match. CDR1 and CDR2 (germline): SGDLS, YYNGEE. CDR3 length: 16 residues. CDR3 loop: CASSEAAGGTKNIQYF. CDR3 DNA sequence: TGTGCCAGCAGCGAAGCGGCAGGGGGCACCAAAAACATTCAGTACTTC.

The chain uses TRBV19 and TRBJ2-7; 10 nucleotides match TRBD2. The CDR3 covers 17 residues. V lost 4 bases, J lost 3 bases, and 12 bases stayed unmatched. Germline V lookup: CDR1 LNHDA, CDR2 SQIVND (reference sequence). The CDR3: CASSTKLGLAGVYEQYF. In nucleotides, the CDR3 is TGTGCCAGTAGTACCAAACTCGGTCTAGCGGGAGTCTACGAGCAGTACTTC.